Listed below are T cell receptor beta chains from one sample, sequenced in a study of cytomegalovirus exposure and HLA in healthy donors. Method: immunoSEQ multiplex PCR; TCRdb's copy keeps in-frame clones and lacks some. The table lists 95,000 to 150,000 clones, roughly four fifths of them singletons. The specimen was PBMCs. These receptors were collected from a woman between 45 and 65 years old in good health and CMV-seropositive. CDR3s include the opening cysteine and the closing phenylalanine or tryptophan. Fields, in order: V gene, J gene, CDR3 protein.

TRBV9,TRBJ2-2,CASSPFQTGELFF
TRBV5-5,TRBJ2-1,CASSLSPGRHEQFF
TRBV2,TRBJ2-5,CASSDTVYQETQYF
TRBV2,TRBJ2-3,CASRAETDTQYF
TRBV2,TRBJ2-1,CASRAGGIVHEQFF
TRBV4-2,TRBJ1-2,CASSQEPSFNYGYTF
TRBV7-9,TRBJ2-5,CASSLNVGTDQETQYF
TRBV7-9,TRBJ2-5,CASSEGFREETQYF
TRBV14,TRBJ2-5,CASSQEYRQETQYF
TRBV29-1,TRBJ2-3,CSVRARGTDTQYF
TRBV6-5,TRBJ1-2,CMAGDKRGYGYTF
TRBV5-1,TRBJ2-7,CASSLGLAGAYEQYF
TRBV29-1,TRBJ2-5,CSVGSLAGETQYF
TRBV5-1,TRBJ1-2,CASSLEGSGVHTF
TRBV5-6,TRBJ1-6,CASSKGLNNSPLHF
TRBV29-1,TRBJ2-1,CSVATGTGGNEQFF
TRBV5-1,TRBJ2-7,CASSLRDTAAGQYF
TRBV2,TRBJ1-5,CASGRDREQPQHF
TRBV9,TRBJ2-3,CASSGLPGQTSTDTQYF
TRBV27,TRBJ2-7,CASSYIRDRVYEQYF
TRBV18,TRBJ2-3,CASSSRQSTDTQYF
TRBV11-3,TRBJ2-2,CASSLGAATGELFF
TRBV11-3,TRBJ1-4,CASSSGGSEKLFF
TRBV5-1,TRBJ2-3,CASSLRGTTSTDTQYF